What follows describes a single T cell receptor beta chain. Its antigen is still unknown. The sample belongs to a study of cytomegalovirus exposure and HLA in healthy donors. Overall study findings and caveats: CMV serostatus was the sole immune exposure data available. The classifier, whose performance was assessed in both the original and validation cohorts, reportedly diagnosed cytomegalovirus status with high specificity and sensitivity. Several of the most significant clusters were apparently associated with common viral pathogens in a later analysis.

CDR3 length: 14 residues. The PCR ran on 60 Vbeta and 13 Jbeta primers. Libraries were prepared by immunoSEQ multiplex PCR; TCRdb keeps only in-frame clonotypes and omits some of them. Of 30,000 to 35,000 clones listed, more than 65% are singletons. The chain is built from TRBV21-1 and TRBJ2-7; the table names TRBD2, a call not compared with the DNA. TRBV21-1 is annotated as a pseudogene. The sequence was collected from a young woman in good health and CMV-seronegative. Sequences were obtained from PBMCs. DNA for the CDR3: TGTGCCAGCAGCAAGCCCCAAGGACTCCACGAGCAGTACTTC. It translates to CASSKPQGLHEQYF.